The source of this T cell receptor beta chain is a study of breast tumors, draining lymph nodes, adjacent tissues. Study results and limitations: That most tumor T cells come from lymph nodes remained unproven. Data fit most tumor T cells coming from lymph node, expanding in tumor. Luminal-like breast cancer showed significantly greater tumor-nontumor repertoire similarity than basal-like breast cancer did. Tumor repertoires ranked between lymph nodes and nontumor tissue in diversity, with V and J gene preferences.

The CDR3 consists of 14 residues. Per germline, CDR1 SQVTM and CDR2 ANQGSEA. V gave up 4 bases and J gave up 4 bases, with 15 bases separating them. This clonotype has at least ten counts. Its antigen is not known. Breast cancer patients provided tissue from their axillary draining lymph nodes. TCRdb re-derived calls from the multiplex PCR reads in MiXCR, one entry per CDR3 protein. The sample records 160,000 or so distinct CDR3 sequences, around 35% being singletons. Sequencing input: axillary lymph node tissue. The clonotype was recovered from a female donor with breast cancer. Some clones in this sample may be carry-over from other donors' samples. The chain carries TRBV29-1 and TRBJ2-3, with D possibly matching TRBD2 (5 bases). CDR3 loop: CSVARSPGSDTQYF. CDR3 sequence (DNA): TGCAGCGTTGCTCGATCGCCGGGGTCAGATACGCAGTATTTT.